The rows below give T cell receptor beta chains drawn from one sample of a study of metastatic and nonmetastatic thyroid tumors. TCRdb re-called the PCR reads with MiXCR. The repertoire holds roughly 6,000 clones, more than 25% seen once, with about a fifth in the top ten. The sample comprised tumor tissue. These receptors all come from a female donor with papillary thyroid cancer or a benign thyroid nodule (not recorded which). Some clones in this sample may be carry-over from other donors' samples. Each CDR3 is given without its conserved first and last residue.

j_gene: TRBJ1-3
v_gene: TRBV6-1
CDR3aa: ASSEAWSRANTIY

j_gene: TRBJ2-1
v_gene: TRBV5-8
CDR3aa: ASSLEGVKGNEQF

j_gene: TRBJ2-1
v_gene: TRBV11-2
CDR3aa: ASGSELYNEQF

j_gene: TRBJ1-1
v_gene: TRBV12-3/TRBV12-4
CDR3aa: ASSSDSHLNTEAF

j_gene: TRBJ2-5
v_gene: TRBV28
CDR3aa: ASSLAGMEETQY

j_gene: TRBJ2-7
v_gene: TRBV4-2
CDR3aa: ASSQELNYEQY

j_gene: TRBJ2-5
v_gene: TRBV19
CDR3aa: ASSPRDSSTQY

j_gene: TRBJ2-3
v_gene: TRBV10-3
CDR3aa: AISESVTGGSPDTQY

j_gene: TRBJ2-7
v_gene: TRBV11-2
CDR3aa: ASRYTSGANSYEQY

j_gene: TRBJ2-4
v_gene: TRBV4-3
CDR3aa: ASRDRGKNIQY

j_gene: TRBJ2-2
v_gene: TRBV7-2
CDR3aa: ASSLSQTGELF

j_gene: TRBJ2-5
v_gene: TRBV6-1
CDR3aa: ASSGQGPETQY

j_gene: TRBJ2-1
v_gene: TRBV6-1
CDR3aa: ASSEYGRPAQF

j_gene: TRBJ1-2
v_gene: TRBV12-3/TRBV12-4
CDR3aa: ASSLAQGDGYT

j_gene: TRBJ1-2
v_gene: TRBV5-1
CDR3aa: ASSGGTRVVDYGYT

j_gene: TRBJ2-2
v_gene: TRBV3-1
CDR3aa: ATKKAGAGTGELF

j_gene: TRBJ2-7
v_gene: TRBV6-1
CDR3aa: ASSPGELYEQY

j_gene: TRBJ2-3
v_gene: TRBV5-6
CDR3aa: ASSLRGTSADTQY

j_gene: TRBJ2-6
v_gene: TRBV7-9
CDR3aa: ASSLGSSGANVLT

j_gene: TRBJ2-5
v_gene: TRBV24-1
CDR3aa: ATSDLGLDQETQY

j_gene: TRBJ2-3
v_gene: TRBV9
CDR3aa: ASSSSGTGFPTQY

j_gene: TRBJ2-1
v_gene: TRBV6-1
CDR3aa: ACSKGAGSFNEQF

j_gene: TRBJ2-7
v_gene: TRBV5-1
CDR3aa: ASSPEQLARSYEQY

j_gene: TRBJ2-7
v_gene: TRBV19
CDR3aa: ASIVFTSGSSYEQY

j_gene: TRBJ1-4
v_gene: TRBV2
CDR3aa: ASSPLEGGSEKLF

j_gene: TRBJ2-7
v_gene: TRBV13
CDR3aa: ASSLRGVAYEQY

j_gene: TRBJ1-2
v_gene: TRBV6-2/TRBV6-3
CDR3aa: ATSRQGKLGYT

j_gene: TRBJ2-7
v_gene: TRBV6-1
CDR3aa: ASSLQGGNEQY

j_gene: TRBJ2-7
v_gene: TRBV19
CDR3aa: ASSPLAGVVYEQY

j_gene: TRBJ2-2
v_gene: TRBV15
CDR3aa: ATSRDGGGELF

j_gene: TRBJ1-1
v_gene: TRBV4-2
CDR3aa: ASSQPSDRSTEAF

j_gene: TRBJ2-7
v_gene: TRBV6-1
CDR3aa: ASRDRGVDEQY

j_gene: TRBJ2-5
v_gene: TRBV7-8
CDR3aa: ASSFLGTKRETQY

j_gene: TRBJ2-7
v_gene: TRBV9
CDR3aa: ASSVGRASRTYEQY

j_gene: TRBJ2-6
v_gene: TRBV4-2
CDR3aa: ASSRGWGDSGANVLT

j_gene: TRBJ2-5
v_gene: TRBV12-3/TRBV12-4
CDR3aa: ASSPMGLAGQETQY

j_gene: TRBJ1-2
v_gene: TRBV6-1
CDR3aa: ASSEVRNAIYGYT

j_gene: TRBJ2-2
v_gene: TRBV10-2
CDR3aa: ASSDEGVNTGELF

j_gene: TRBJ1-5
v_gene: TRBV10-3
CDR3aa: AIGEGRNSNQPQH

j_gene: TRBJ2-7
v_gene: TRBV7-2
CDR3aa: ASSSYGSGKNEQY

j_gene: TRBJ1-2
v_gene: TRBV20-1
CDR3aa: SAPSGGSYGYT

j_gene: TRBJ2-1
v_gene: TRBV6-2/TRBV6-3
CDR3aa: ASSPNRLRETLLRNEQF

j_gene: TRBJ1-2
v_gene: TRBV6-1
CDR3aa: ATWTGGYGYT

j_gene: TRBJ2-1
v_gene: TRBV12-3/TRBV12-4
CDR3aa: ASSPGAVGDEQF

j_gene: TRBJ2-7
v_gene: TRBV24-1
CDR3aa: ATSEGATYEQY

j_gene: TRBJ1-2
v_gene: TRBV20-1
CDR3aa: SAGTGRSYGYT

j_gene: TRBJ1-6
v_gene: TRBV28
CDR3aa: ASSLSTGAGSPLH

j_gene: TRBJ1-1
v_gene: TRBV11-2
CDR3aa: ASSLDPGTTEAF

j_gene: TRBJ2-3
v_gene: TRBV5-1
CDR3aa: ASSLDWTAGDTQY

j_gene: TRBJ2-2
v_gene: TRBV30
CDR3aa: AWSPGSNTGELF

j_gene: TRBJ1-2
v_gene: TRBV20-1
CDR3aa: SATTGLIYGYT

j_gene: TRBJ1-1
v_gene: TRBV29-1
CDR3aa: SAFRQGQNTEAF

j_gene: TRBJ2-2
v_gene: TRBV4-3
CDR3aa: ASSQDPLTSGQANTGELF

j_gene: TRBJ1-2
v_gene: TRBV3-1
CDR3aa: ASSQENRGGYGYT

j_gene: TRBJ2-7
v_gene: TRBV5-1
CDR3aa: ASSFGQGGYEQY

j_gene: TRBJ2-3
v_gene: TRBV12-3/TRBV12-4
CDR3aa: ASSFGTSGDTQY

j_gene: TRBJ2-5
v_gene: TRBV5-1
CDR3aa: ASSLDGTGGGFETQY

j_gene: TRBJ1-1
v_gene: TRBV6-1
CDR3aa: ASSQGSGLTF

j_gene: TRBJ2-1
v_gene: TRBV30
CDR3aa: AWKRGANYNEQF